The 31 T cell receptor beta chains in this list originate from one sample, sequenced in a study of neurological immune-mediated disorders. TCRdb analysed the 5' RACE reads with MiXCR anew, one entry per CDR3 protein. The top ten hold 3.4% of the sample, which has 60,000 to 80,000 distinct CDR3 sequences, approximately 4.6% seen once. What was sequenced was PBMCs. The receptors stem from a woman aged 50 to 65 with multiple sclerosis.

This clonotype was counted many times. The CDR3 spells CASSHPGVAETQYF. CDR3 sequence (DNA): TGTGCCAGCAGTCATCCGGGCGTCGCCGAGACCCAGTACTTC. This chain connects TRBV7-2 to TRBJ2-5; no clear D. In germline, CDR1 is SGHTA, CDR2 FQGNSA. The CDR3 covers 14 residues. Trimming took off 6 bases at V and 5 bases at J, with 16 bases between the two ends.

This clonotype was seen repeatedly, ten times or more. The V call is TRBV27, the J call TRBJ2-7; 7 bases align to TRBD1. The ends lost 2 bases at V and 1 base at J; junction bases unmatched: 5. Looked up from germline, CDR1 is MNHEY and CDR2 is SMNVEV (reference sequence). The CDR3 totals 15 residues. The CDR3 is CASSLGTVASYEQYV. The CDR3 DNA follows: TGTGCCAGCAGTTTAGGGACAGTTGCTTCCTACGAGCAGTACGTC.

This clonotype appeared many times. The chain links TRBV6-5 to TRBJ2-2; 10 positions match TRBD1. The CDR3 runs 15 residues. Germline V gene lookup returns CDR1 MNHEY and CDR2 SVGAGI. The V and J ends lost 6 bases and 6 bases, in that order; junction bases with no gene match: 7. The CDR3 sequence is CASSSDRGRAGELFF. The CDR3 bases are TGTGCCAGCAGCTCCGACAGGGGGCGAGCCGGGGAGCTGTTTTTT.

The table lists this clonotype with many counts. The chain is built from TRBV7-3 and TRBJ1-5; no reliable D call. Germline CDR1 and CDR2: SGHTA and FQGTGA. CDR3 size: 13 residues. V lost 8 bases and J 3 bases, leaving 11 bases between the germline ends. CDR3 in amino acids: CASASGNNQPQHF. The DNA for the CDR3 is TGTGCCAGCGCGAGTGGAAACAATCAGCCCCAGCATTTT.

This clonotype was recorded many times. The gene calls are TRBV5-1 and TRBJ2-7; D possibly uses TRBD1 or TRBD2 (5 bases each). The CDR3 contains 20 residues. CDR1 and CDR2 (germline): SGHRS, YFSETQ. The germline V and J ends were trimmed by 0 bases and 5 bases, with 30 bases remaining between them. This chain's CDR3 is CASSLEGPRTFVGASNEQYF. CDR3 nucleotides: TGCGCCAGCAGCTTGGAAGGTCCACGGACCTTCGTCGGGGCATCGAACGAGCAGTACTTC.

This clonotype showed up many times. The chain carries TRBV11-2 and TRBJ2-2; D remains ambiguous. Germline V gene lookup returns CDR1 SGHAT and CDR2 FQNNGV. The ends were cut back, 6 bases at V and 6 bases at J, with 8 bases in the middle. This CDR3 contains 12 residues. CDR3 nucleotides: TGTGCCAGCAGTCCGAAAGCCGGGGAGCTGTTTTTT. Residues: CASSPKAGELFF.

This clonotype was seen ten or more times. This chain uses TRBV7-3 with TRBJ2-1, with D perhaps being TRBD1 or TRBD2 (5 bases each). This CDR3 contains 15 residues. Germline assignment: CDR1 SGHTA and CDR2 FQGTGA. V gave up 5 bases and J gave up 3 bases, with 14 bases separating them. CDR3 DNA: TGTGCCAGCAGCAGGGACGGAGTCCTCTACAATGAGCAGTTCTTC. This gives the protein CASSRDGVLYNEQFF.

Many counts were recorded for this clonotype. The chain couples TRBV24-1 to TRBJ1-5; D remains unclear. The CDR3 spans 15 residues. V was clipped by 8 bases and J by 5 bases, with 18 bases between them. Germline CDR1 and CDR2: KGHDR and SFDVKD. The CDR3, as DNA: TGTGCCACCATTTCCGGGCCCTACCGATATCAGCCCCAGCATTTT. It translates to CATISGPYRYQPQHF.

This clonotype was picked up many times. The chain links TRBV6-2 or TRBV6-3 to TRBJ1-5; D unclear. Trimming left V 3 bases short and J 4 bases short, with 25 bases between. The CDR3 contains 19 residues. Germline CDR1 reads MNHEY; CDR2 reads SVGEGT. The CDR3 reads CASSYPPLNGPERNQPQHF. As DNA, the CDR3 is TGTGCCAGCAGTTATCCCCCCCTGAACGGCCCCGAAAGGAATCAGCCCCAGCATTTT.

This clonotype occurred many times. The chain recombines TRBV20-1 with TRBJ2-5; D gene uncertain. The V gene's germline CDR1 is DFQATT and CDR2 SNEGSKA (reference sequence). CDR3 length: 15 amino acids. The V end lost 0 bases, the J end lost 5 bases, and 16 bases lay between the germline ends. The CDR3 sequence: CSARDASGSAETQYF. The CDR3 region has the DNA TGCAGTGCTAGAGATGCGTCCGGGTCGGCGGAGACCCAGTACTTC.

As for this clonotype: One base away lies a much larger clone, so this may be a sequencing read error. The V and J genes are TRBV7-2 and TRBJ1-2, with 7 bases identical to TRBD1. The V gene's germline CDR1 is SGHTA and CDR2 FQGNSA. Germline trimming cut 8 bases from V and 2 bases from J; bases unmatched to any gene: 5. This CDR3 is built from 13 residues. The CDR3 loop is CASGQGQNYGYTF. For the CDR3, the DNA is TGTGCCAGCGGCCAGGGACAGAACTATGGCTACACCTTC.

This clonotype was seen ten or more times. The chain links TRBV12-3 or TRBV12-4 to TRBJ1-1; a possible D gene is TRBD1 (6 bases). The CDR3 consists of 13 residues. V was clipped by 5 bases and J by 2 bases, with 9 bases between them. CDR3 in amino acids: CASSGGTNTEAFF. The CDR3 nucleotides read TGTGCCAGCAGTGGAGGGACAAACACTGAAGCTTTCTTT.

This clonotype was recorded many times. The V gene is TRBV11-2, the J gene TRBJ2-2, with 7 bases identical to TRBD1. This CDR3 region has 16 residues. With 4 bases clipped from V and 6 bases from J, the junction kept 11 bases outside the gene matches. CDR1 and CDR2 (germline): SGHAT, FQNNGV. CDR3 in amino acids: CASSSVATGYSGELFF. CDR3 sequence (DNA): TGTGCCAGCAGCTCGGTAGCGACAGGGTACTCCGGGGAGCTGTTTTTT.

The table lists this clonotype with many counts. The V call is TRBV20-1, the J call TRBJ1-1; D gene unclear. The V and J ends lost 6 bases and 3 bases respectively, with 14 bases between them. The CDR3 is 13 residues long. Germline CDR1 is DFQATT and CDR2 is SNEGSKA (reference sequence). Here the CDR3 reads CSAPRLLDTEAFF. Here the CDR3 DNA reads TGCAGTGCCCCACGCCTTTTGGACACTGAAGCTTTCTTT.

This clonotype was recorded many times. J is TRBJ1-1 and V is TRBV5-1; D might be TRBD1 (5 bases). Germline lookup yields CDR1 SGHRS and CDR2 YFSETQ. Trimming stripped 4 bases from V and 3 bases from J, with 19 bases between. The CDR3 sequence is 16 residues long. The CDR3 sequence is CASSPHRAGMDTEAFF. DNA of the CDR3: TGCGCCAGCAGCCCACACCGGGCAGGGATGGACACTGAAGCTTTCTTT.

This clonotype was observed at least ten times. The chain carries TRBV9 and TRBJ1-2; D uncertain. Germline-derived CDR1 and CDR2 are SGDLS and YYNGEE. Trimming removed 7 bases at V and 5 bases at J, with 15 bases between. The CDR3 consists of 13 residues. Here the CDR3 DNA reads TGTGCCAGCGCGTCGGGAGTTATGTATGGCTACACCTTC. It specifies CASASGVMYGYTF.

This clonotype was detected a few times. One end of the junction fails to match germline, which may point to a read error. The chain combines TRBV28 with TRBJ1-5; D uncertain. CDR3 size: 15 residues. Germline loops: CDR1 MDHEN, CDR2 SYDVKM. Here the CDR3 DNA reads TGTGCCAGCCGCGCGGGGAGCGGAGTCAATCAGCCCCAGAATTTT. Protein: CASRAGSGVNQPQNF. The whole variable domain, remainder taken from reference TRBV28 and TRBJ1-5, is DVKVTQSSRYLVKRTGEKVFLECVQDMDHENMFWYRQDPGLGLRLIYFSYDVKMKEKGDIPEGYSVSREKKERFSLILESASTNQTSMYLCASRAGSGVNQPQNFGDGTRLSIL.

This clonotype has a handful of counts. This may be a read error, as it is one base from a much larger clone. The chain carries TRBV2 and TRBJ1-1; no clear D. CDR1 SNHLY and CDR2 FYNNEI come from the germline V gene. The CDR3 has 14 residues. Here the CDR3 DNA reads TGTGCCATCAGTCAGCGTTTGACTGACACTGAAGCTTTCTTT. Translated: CAISQRLTDTEAFF.

This clonotype came up many times. The chain is built from TRBV6-1 and TRBJ1-3; TRBD1 matches 8 bases. This CDR3 is built from 14 residues. V lost 2 bases to trimming and J lost 9 bases; unmatched junction nucleotides: 6. CDR1 and CDR2 from the germline V gene are MNHNS and SASEGT. The CDR3 reads CASSEFGQGATIYF. Written as DNA, the CDR3 is TGTGCCAGCAGTGAATTCGGACAGGGAGCCACCATATATTTT.

This clonotype was recorded at least ten times. V is TRBV7-9 and J is TRBJ1-1; D unclear. Trimming took off 4 bases at V and 2 bases at J, with 8 bases between the two ends. The CDR3 has 13 amino acids. The germline V gene encodes CDR1 SEHNR and CDR2 FQNEAQ (reference sequence). The CDR3 spells CASSSPPNTEAFF. CDR3 DNA: TGTGCCAGCAGCTCCCCGCCCAACACTGAAGCTTTCTTT.

This clonotype occurred many times. The rearrangement links TRBV5-1 to TRBJ1-2; 8 bases line up with TRBD1. In germline, CDR1 is SGHRS, CDR2 YFSETQ. Trimming took 0 bases from V and 6 from J; bases not matched to a gene: 4. The CDR3 covers 14 residues. This CDR3 reads CASSLETGVDGYTF. CDR3 sequence (DNA): TGCGCCAGCAGCTTGGAGACAGGGGTTGATGGCTACACCTTC.

The sample holds many counts of this clonotype. The chain employs TRBV20-1 and TRBJ2-1, with 7 positions matching TRBD2. Per germline, CDR1 DFQATT and CDR2 SNEGSKA (reference sequence). The CDR3 contains 13 residues. With V trimmed by 3 bases and J by 4 bases, 3 bases remained unmatched. The CDR3 DNA is TGCAGTGCTAGTGGGCGGGGGTACAATGAGCAGTTCTTC. This gives the protein CSASGRGYNEQFF.

In this sample, this clonotype turned up many times. The chain joins TRBV6-2 or TRBV6-3 to TRBJ1-2; TRBD1 aligns across 12 bases. This CDR3 is 16 amino acids long. The V and J ends lost 5 bases and 8 bases, in that order; junction bases with no gene match: 12. CDR1 is MNHEY, CDR2 SVGEGT, per germline. The CDR3 sequence: CASSILRDRGRDGYTF. The CDR3 DNA reads as TGTGCCAGCAGTATCCTTAGGGACAGGGGGCGTGACGGCTACACCTTC.

This clonotype has a count of ten or more. This rearrangement joins TRBV6-5 to TRBJ2-1, with D maybe TRBD2 (5 bases). Germline V gene data show CDR1 as MNHEY and CDR2 as SVGAGI. This CDR3 comprises 14 residues. Trimming shortened V by 3 bases and J by 1 base, and 7 bases separated the two germline ends. This CDR3 is CASSYSVSYNEQFF. The CDR3 region has the DNA TGTGCCAGCAGTTATAGCGTGTCCTACAATGAGCAGTTCTTC.

Turning to this clonotype: A single base separates this from a much larger clone, so it may be a read error. In DNA form, the CDR3 reads TGCAGTGCTAATCAAAACCGGAGAGGCTATGGCTACACCTTC. The encoded protein is CSANQNRRGYGYTF. The chain combines TRBV20-1 with TRBJ1-2, with D unresolved. V gave up 4 bases and J gave up 4 bases, with 16 bases separating them. This CDR3 is 14 amino acids long. Per the germline V gene, CDR1 is DFQATT and CDR2 is SNEGSKA (reference sequence).

This clonotype was counted ten times or more. The rearrangement joins TRBV10-3 to TRBJ2-1; 9 bases are shared with TRBD2. Germline CDR1 ENHRY, CDR2 SYGVKD. The CDR3 runs to 15 residues. Trimming removed 5 bases from V and 2 bases from J; junction bases left unmatched: 4. The CDR3 loop is CAISLGTSTYNEQFF. Written as DNA, the CDR3 is TGTGCCATCAGTCTCGGGACTAGCACCTACAATGAGCAGTTCTTC.

This clonotype was detected ten times or more. This chain joins TRBV10-3 and TRBJ2-7, with 8 bases fitting TRBD2. Germline V lookup: CDR1 ENHRY, CDR2 SYGVKD. J was trimmed by 2 bases and V by 5 bases; bases with no gene match: 5. The CDR3 runs to 14 residues. The CDR3 loop reads CAISSSRGAYEQYV. In nucleotides, the CDR3 is TGTGCCATCAGTTCGTCGCGGGGGGCCTACGAGCAGTACGTC.

In its sample, this clonotype was seen many times. The J gene is TRBJ2-3, the V gene TRBV6-2 or TRBV6-3; 7 bases are shared with TRBD1. Germline loops: CDR1 MNHEY, CDR2 SVGEGT. The CDR3 totals 15 residues. The J segment lost 6 bases and the V segment lost 5 bases, leaving 11 bases of the junction unmatched. This CDR3 reads CASSASGQLFDTQYF. CDR3 DNA: TGTGCCAGCAGTGCTTCGGGACAGTTGTTTGATACGCAGTATTTT.

The chain combines TRBV20-1 with TRBJ2-3, with TRBD2 matching 7 bases. The V segment lost 8 bases and the J segment 0 bases; nucleotides outside the gene matches: 5. Germline CDR1 reads DFQATT; CDR2 reads SNEGSKA (reference sequence). The length of the CDR3 is 13 residues. The CDR3, as DNA: TGCAGTTTAACGGGGGGTAGCACAGATACGCAGTATTTT. This sequence encodes CSLTGGSTDTQYF.

This clonotype was counted ten times or more. The V call is TRBV20-1, the J call TRBJ2-3; no clear D gene. Germline assignment: CDR1 DFQATT and CDR2 SNEGSKA (reference sequence). Trimming shortened V by 6 bases and J by 5 bases, and 12 bases separated the two germline ends. The CDR3 totals 12 residues. CDR3 protein: CSAKRAIDTQYF. As DNA, the CDR3 is TGCAGTGCAAAACGGGCGATAGATACGCAGTATTTT.

This clonotype showed up many times. The rearrangement joins TRBV12-3 or TRBV12-4 to TRBJ2-1; tentative D call: TRBD2 (5 bases). Trimming stripped 5 bases from V and 9 bases from J, with 14 bases between. This CDR3 is built from 13 residues. This CDR3 is CASSPSRGGEQFF. The CDR3 coding sequence is TGTGCCAGCAGTCCCTCTCGGGGTGGTGAGCAGTTCTTC.